The 13 T cell receptor beta chains given below trace back to one sample, sequenced in a study of blood T cell repertoires in COVID-19. Sequencing was performed with immunoSEQ multiplex PCR; in TCRdb, only in-frame clones are kept and a portion is missing. This table holds 130,000 or so clones, 70% to 90% found once. Sequencing was performed on peripheral blood. These receptors came from a woman between 50 and 59 years old who had recovered from COVID-19.

The gene calls are TRBV6-4 and TRBJ2-7; TRBD2 agrees at 8 bases. CDR1 and CDR2 from the germline V gene are MRHNA and SNTAGT. The trim removed 4 bases at V and 1 base at J, leaving 21 bases unmatched. This CDR3 comprises 20 residues. Written as DNA, the CDR3 is TGTGCCAGCAGTGCCCGTCCCCCCCGGAAGACGGGAGGGCCTTCCTACGAGCAGTACTTC. Its translation is CASSARPPRKTGGPSYEQYF.

The chain couples TRBV7-3 to TRBJ1-2, with 8 positions matching TRBD1. Germline loops: CDR1 SGHTA, CDR2 FQGTGA. The trim removed 5 bases at V and 4 bases at J, leaving 9 bases unmatched. CDR3 length: 15 residues. The CDR3 coding sequence is TGTGCCAGCAGCCCCTTTGCAGGGGGCCTCTATGGCTACACCTTC. It encodes CASSPFAGGLYGYTF.

The V call is TRBV13, the J call TRBJ2-6; D possibly corresponds to TRBD1 (6 bases). Germline V CDR1 and CDR2: PRHDT, FYEKMQ (reference sequence). V lost 2 bases, J lost 3 bases, and 8 bases lay in between. This CDR3 spans 15 amino acids. CDR3 coding DNA: TGTGCCAGCAGCTTACAGGGGTTTGGGGCCAACGTCCTGACTTTC. Amino acid sequence: CASSLQGFGANVLTF.

This chain connects TRBV2 to TRBJ1-4; TRBD1 matches at 8 bases. V lost 5 bases and J lost 3; bases outside the gene matches: 5. The CDR3 loop spans 15 amino acids. Germline assignment: CDR1 SNHLY and CDR2 FYNNEI. The CDR3 DNA reads TGTGCCAGCAGTATGACAGGGGTAGCTAATGAAAAACTGTTTTTT. It is translated as CASSMTGVANEKLFF.

The genes are TRBV7-2 and TRBJ2-1; 9 nucleotides match TRBD2. Germline V gene lookup returns CDR1 SGHTA and CDR2 FQGNSA. This CDR3 is built from 17 residues. The V gene end was trimmed by 3 bases and the J gene end by 5 bases; junction bases not matched to a gene: 11. In DNA, the CDR3 is TGTGCCAGCAGCTTTTCCGGGACTAGCCGTCGAAACAATGAGCAGTTCTTC. It specifies CASSFSGTSRRNNEQFF. The entire variable domain, with the rest obtained from reference TRBV7-2 and TRBJ2-1, is as follows: GAGVSQSPSNKVTEKGKDVELRCDPISGHTALYWYRQSLGQGLEFLIYFQGNSAPDKSGLPSDRFSAERTGGSVSTLTIQRTQQEDSAVYLCASSFSGTSRRNNEQFFGPGTRLTVL.

This clone has a handful of counts. The CDR3 sequence: CASSIRLAGYNEQFF. The CDR3, as DNA: TGTGCCAGTAGTATCCGACTAGCAGGGTACAATGAGCAGTTCTTC. The V call is TRBV19, the J call TRBJ2-1; 7 bases match TRBD2. V lost 3 bases and J lost 4; bases outside the gene matches: 6. The CDR3 totals 15 residues. Germline loops: CDR1 LNHDA, CDR2 SQIVND (reference sequence).

The chain carries TRBV7-2 and TRBJ2-5; D might be TRBD2 (6 bases). The CDR3 is made up of 16 amino acids. V lost 5 bases and J lost 4, with 20 bases in between. CDR1 SGHTA and CDR2 FQGNSA come from the germline V gene. This CDR3 reads CASSPGGTTLGETQYF. For the CDR3, the DNA is TGTGCCAGCAGCCCCGGCGGGACCACCCTGGGAGAGACCCAGTACTTC.

The chain employs TRBV18 and TRBJ1-1, with 7 nucleotides matching TRBD1. Germline lookup yields CDR1 KGHSH and CDR2 LQKENI. The CDR3 contains 16 residues. The trim removed 5 bases at V and 4 bases at J, leaving 13 bases unmatched. CDR3 nucleotides: TGTGCCAGCTCAACCGGCCCAACAGGGGTGGCCACTGAAGCTTTCTTT. Translated: CASSTGPTGVATEAFF.

V is TRBV6-5 and J is TRBJ2-1; D might be TRBD1 (6 bases). From germline, CDR1 is MNHEY and CDR2 SVGAGI. The CDR3 is 14 amino acids. Trimming cost V 7 bases and J 6 bases, with 16 bases left between them. The CDR3 DNA reads TGTGCCAGCAAGGACAGAGCCGGAGGCAATGAGCAGTTCTTC. Protein: CASKDRAGGNEQFF.

This clone showed up just a few times. This chain uses TRBV7-8 with TRBJ1-3; possibly TRBD1 for D (5 bases). V was shortened by 4 bases and J by 1 base, with 8 bases between the two germline ends. Germline V lookup: CDR1 SGHVS, CDR2 FQNEAQ. The CDR3 has 14 amino acids. The CDR3, as DNA: TGTGCCAGCAGCTGGAGGGGTTCTGGAAACACCATATATTTT. This codes for CASSWRGSGNTIYF.

This sequence joins TRBV5-1 and TRBJ1-2; TRBD1 might be the D (6 bases). CDR1 is SGHRS and CDR2 is YFSETQ in the germline V gene. V lost 0 bases and J lost 2, with 8 bases in between. The CDR3 has 14 residues. CDR3 sequence (DNA): TGCGCCAGCAGCTTGGGTCAGGGGAACTATGGCTACACCTTC. It translates to CASSLGQGNYGYTF.

This chain connects TRBV6-5 to TRBJ2-3, with 8 bases that match TRBD2. CDR1 MNHEY and CDR2 SVGAGI come from the germline V gene. The CDR3 loop spans 13 amino acids. CDR3 amino acids: CAVSSGSRDTQYF. CDR3 DNA: TGTGCTGTATCTAGCGGGTCTAGGGATACGCAGTATTTT.

This clone has just a few counts. The CDR3 DNA sequence: TGTGCCAGTAGAACTGCCCAGGGCACTGAAGCTTTCTTT. This sequence encodes CASRTAQGTEAFF. This chain links TRBV19 with TRBJ1-1; TRBD1 is a possible D gene (5 bases). The CDR3 totals 13 residues. V lost 6 bases and J 4 bases, leaving 12 bases between the germline ends. Germline lookup yields CDR1 LNHDA and CDR2 SQIVND (reference sequence).